A single sample gave rise to the 30 T cell receptor beta chains below, sequenced in a study of cytomegalovirus exposure and HLA in healthy donors. In the PCR, 60 Vbeta and 13 Jbeta primers were used. Data came from immunoSEQ multiplex PCR; TCRdb stores just in-frame clones and leaves some out. The data show 130,000 to 150,000 clones, with around three quarters seen just once and under 2.5% held by the top ten. The sequenced sample consisted of PBMCs. All receptors derive from a man aged 25-45 years in good health and CMV-seronegative.

The genes are TRBV7-9 and TRBJ1-1; 7 bases align to TRBD1. Germline V lookup: CDR1 SEHNR, CDR2 FQNEAQ (reference sequence). This CDR3 is 14 amino acids long. V gave up 4 bases and J gave up 4 bases; unmatched junction bases: 6. This CDR3 is CASSSYRGGTEAFF. In DNA form, the CDR3 reads TGTGCCAGCAGCTCGTACAGGGGCGGCACTGAAGCTTTCTTT.

The rearrangement joins TRBV27 to TRBJ2-7; 10 positions match TRBD1. Per the germline V gene, CDR1 is MNHEY and CDR2 is SMNVEV (reference sequence). The CDR3 extends over 14 amino acids. The V and J ends lost 6 bases and 3 bases, in that order; junction bases with no gene match: 5. CDR3 nucleotide sequence: TGTGCCAGCAGCTTCCGGGACAGGGGCTACGAGCAGTACTTC. Its protein product is CASSFRDRGYEQYF.

The chain has TRBV28 and TRBJ1-1; D remains unclear. The CDR3 runs 14 residues. V dropped 7 bases and J dropped 0 bases, with 12 bases sitting between them. Looked up from germline, CDR1 is MDHEN and CDR2 is SYDVKM. CDR3 DNA sequence: TGTGCCAGCACTGGGCTTGACATGAACACTGAAGCTTTCTTT. Protein sequence: CASTGLDMNTEAFF.

The chain carries TRBV28 and TRBJ2-3, with D maybe TRBD1 (5 bases). The V gene's germline CDR1 is MDHEN and CDR2 SYDVKM. The CDR3 is 13 amino acids. Trimming shortened V by 7 bases and J by 3 bases, and 11 bases separated the two germline ends. The CDR3 sequence: CASTWQGTDTQYF. In nucleotides, the CDR3 is TGTGCCAGCACCTGGCAGGGTACAGATACGCAGTATTTT.

The chain joins TRBV28 to TRBJ2-1, with TRBD2 identical over 10 bases. This CDR3 is 17 amino acids long. With 2 bases clipped from V and 6 bases from J, the junction kept 10 bases outside the gene matches. Per germline, CDR1 MDHEN and CDR2 SYDVKM. This chain's CDR3 is CASSLLRPAGGLNEQFF. CDR3 in DNA: TGTGCCAGCAGTTTACTCCGACCAGCGGGGGGGCTCAATGAGCAGTTCTTC.

Regarding this clone: An end of the junction differs from the germline gene, which may be a read error. The rearrangement links TRBV5-1 to TRBJ1-6; unclear D gene. The CDR3 spans 13 residues. Germline V gives CDR1 SGHRS, CDR2 YFSETQ. Written as DNA, the CDR3 is TGCGCCAGCAAGGATAATCGGGATTCACCCCCCCACTTT. Translating gives CASKDNRDSPPHF. The complete variable domain, with remaining parts taken from reference TRBV5-1 and TRBJ1-6, reads KAGVTQTPRYLIKTRGQQVTLSCSPISGHRSVSWYQQTPGQGLQFLFEYFSETQRNKGNFPGRFSGRQFSNSRSEMNVSTLELGDSALYLCASKDNRDSPPHFGNGTRLTVT.

This sequence joins TRBV15 and TRBJ1-1; 8 bases are a match to TRBD1. CDR3 length equals 17 residues. J gave up 0 bases and V 0 bases, and 6 bases lay outside the gene matches. Germline V lookup: CDR1 LNHNV, CDR2 YYDKDF (reference sequence). CDR3 amino acids: CATSRDRGLTMNTEAFF. The DNA for the CDR3 is TGTGCCACCAGCAGAGACAGGGGGCTTACGATGAACACTGAAGCTTTCTTT.

The chain couples TRBV5-1 to TRBJ1-2; 9 bases agree with TRBD1. V shed 4 bases, J shed 8 bases, and the junction held 12 bases outside the gene matches. CDR3 length: 15 amino acids. Germline V gene sequence: CDR1 SGHRS, CDR2 YFSETQ. The CDR3 loop is CASSPYGQGSGGYTF. As DNA, the CDR3 is TGCGCCAGCAGCCCGTACGGACAGGGGAGTGGGGGCTACACCTTC.

Details on this clone: It may be a read error: a sequence one base away is much more abundant. Other DNA variants within this sample encode the same CDR3. V gene TRBV2 combines with J gene TRBJ1-5; a possible D gene is TRBD1 (6 bases). The CDR3 runs to 14 residues. V lost 1 base to trimming and J lost 6 bases, with 10 bases between them. Germline V lookup: CDR1 SNHLY, CDR2 FYNNEI. DNA for the CDR3: TGTGCCAGCAGTGAAGACAGGGCAAGTCAGCCCCAGCATTTT. This codes for CASSEDRASQPQHF. Combining the CDR3 with reference TRBV2 and TRBJ1-5 gives the whole variable domain EPEVTQTPSHQVTQMGQEVILRCVPISNHLYFYWYRQILGQKVEFLVSFYNNEISEKSEIFDDQFSVERPDGSNFTLKIRSTKLEDSAMYFCASSEDRASQPQHFGDGTRLSIL.

This clone was recorded at least ten times. The rearrangement links TRBV6-1 to TRBJ1-6, with a possible D match to TRBD1 (5 bases). The germline V and J ends were trimmed by 3 bases and 5 bases, with 5 bases remaining between them. The CDR3 consists of 13 residues. The germline V gene has CDR1 MNHNS and CDR2 SASEGT. CDR3 DNA sequence: TGTGCCAGCAGTGACAGGGATAATTCACCCCTCCACTTT. Translated, it gives CASSDRDNSPLHF.

This clone was observed once. This chain links TRBV28 with TRBJ1-2; 11 bases match TRBD1. The germline CDR1 and CDR2 sequences are MDHEN and SYDVKM. Trimming took 4 bases from V and 6 from J; bases not matched to a gene: 4. The CDR3 runs 14 residues. The DNA for the CDR3 is TGTGCCAGCAGTTCGGACAGGGGGCGTCATGGCTACACCTTC. Residues: CASSSDRGRHGYTF.

The chain has TRBV7-6 and TRBJ2-2, with D tentatively TRBD2 (5 bases). V lost 2 bases to trimming and J lost 6 bases, with 10 bases between them. CDR1 and CDR2 from the germline V gene are SGHVS and FNYEAQ. The CDR3 sequence is 14 residues long. CDR3 sequence reads: CASSLRRGSGELFF. The CDR3 DNA is TGTGCCAGCAGCTTACGGCGCGGGTCCGGGGAGCTGTTTTTT.

V usage is TRBV2 and J usage is TRBJ1-4; maybe TRBD1 (5 bases). Germline V gene lookup returns CDR1 SNHLY and CDR2 FYNNEI. This CDR3 has 12 amino acids. V shed 8 bases and J shed 4 bases, with 8 bases lying between them. The CDR3 reads CASGANNEKLFF. The CDR3, as DNA: TGTGCCAGCGGGGCTAATAATGAAAAACTGTTTTTT.

The V gene is TRBV11-2, the J gene TRBJ2-7; D is perhaps TRBD1 (6 bases). V lost 5 bases to trimming and J lost 5 bases, with 13 bases between them. CDR1 and CDR2 (germline): SGHAT, FQNNGV. This CDR3 spans 13 amino acids. The DNA of the CDR3 is TGTGCCAGCAGCAGAGACAGGTCCCACGAGCAGTACTTC. Protein sequence: CASSRDRSHEQYF.

V gene TRBV19 combines with J gene TRBJ2-1; 7 nucleotides align to TRBD2. J lost 7 bases, V lost 7 bases, and 4 bases had no gene match. The CDR3 consists of 12 residues. Germline loops: CDR1 LNHDA, CDR2 SQIVND (reference sequence). This CDR3 reads CASNGGRNEQFF. In nucleotides, the CDR3 is TGTGCCAGTAACGGGGGGAGAAATGAGCAGTTCTTC.

This clone was counted between two and nine times. This chain links TRBV10-2 with TRBJ2-7; perhaps TRBD2 as D (7 bases). The CDR3 sequence is 14 residues long. Trimming shortened V by 3 bases and J by 2 bases, and 11 bases separated the two germline ends. Germline CDR1 is WSHSY and CDR2 is SAAADI. Here the CDR3 DNA reads TGCGCCAGCAGTGAAGAGGGGGGGCCCTACGAGCAGTACTTC. Protein: CASSEEGGPYEQYF.

The gene calls are TRBV5-8 and TRBJ1-3, with 7 bases fitting TRBD1. This CDR3 has 16 residues. Trimming took 0 bases from V and 2 from J; bases not matched to a gene: 5. CDR1 is SGHTS and CDR2 is YDEGEE in the germline V gene. CDR3 amino acids: CASSLERQGAGNTIYF. The CDR3 region has the DNA TGTGCCAGCAGCTTGGAACGACAGGGAGCTGGAAACACCATATATTTT.

The chain is built from TRBV7-9 and TRBJ2-1, with TRBD2 matching 9 bases. Trimming cost V 4 bases and J 8 bases; bases outside gene matches: 18. CDR3 length: 18 amino acids. The germline gives CDR1 SEHNR, CDR2 FQNEAQ (reference sequence). CDR3 in DNA: TGTGCCAGCAGCTCAGATATAGTGTCGGTAGCGGGAGCGGATGAGCAGTTCTTC. The encoded protein is CASSSDIVSVAGADEQFF.

This clone has a handful of counts. The V call is TRBV6-5, the J call TRBJ2-3; 10 nucleotides align to TRBD1. The V gene's germline CDR1 is MNHEY and CDR2 SVGAGI. J was trimmed by 3 bases and V by 4 bases; bases with no gene match: 7. This CDR3 spans 16 amino acids. CDR3 sequence (DNA): TGTGCCAGCAGTTGGGGGCCGGGACAGGGGACAGATACGCAGTATTTT. Residues: CASSWGPGQGTDTQYF.

The chain couples TRBV18 to TRBJ2-7; 7 positions match TRBD1. Germline trimming cut 1 base from V and 5 bases from J; bases unmatched to any gene: 5. Per germline, CDR1 KGHSH and CDR2 LQKENI. The CDR3 length is 14 residues. The CDR3 region has the DNA TGTGCCAGCTCACCACAGGGGGCGCGGGACGAGCAGTACTTC. Translating it yields CASSPQGARDEQYF.

This clone was seen only once. One end of the junction does not line up with germline, which may come from a read error. The same CDR3 is also encoded by other DNA sequences in this sample. The rearrangement links TRBV4-1 to TRBJ1-1; D is unclear. The CDR3 has 14 amino acids. From germline, CDR1 is MGHRA and CDR2 YSYEKL. The CDR3 loop reads CASSPRGVNTEAFF. The CDR3 coding sequence is TGCGCCAGCAGCCCCCGGGGAGTTAACACTGAAGCCTTCTTT.

For the CDR3, the DNA is TGTGCCAGCAGTTACTCGCAGATTGGGCGTCCCCAGCATTTT. Its protein is CASSYSQIGRPQHF. The J gene is TRBJ1-5, the V gene TRBV6-5; D gene uncertain. The ends were cut back, 0 bases at V and 10 bases at J, with 13 bases in the middle. The germline CDR1 and CDR2 sequences are MNHEY and SVGAGI. The CDR3 has 14 amino acids.

This sequence joins TRBV6-5 and TRBJ2-5, with TRBD1 identical over 8 bases. The CDR3 spans 14 residues. V lost 0 bases and J lost 5; bases outside the gene matches: 2. CDR1 is MNHEY and CDR2 is SVGAGI in the germline V gene. The CDR3 protein is CASSYSRQGETQYF. CDR3 in DNA: TGTGCCAGCAGTTACTCCAGACAGGGGGAGACCCAGTACTTC.

This chain uses TRBV27 with TRBJ1-2; 7 nucleotides align to TRBD1. Germline loops: CDR1 MNHEY, CDR2 SMNVEV (reference sequence). The V segment lost 4 bases and the J segment 2 bases; nucleotides outside the gene matches: 1. The CDR3 runs 13 residues. The CDR3 region has the DNA TGTGCCAGCAGTTCCAGGGGGAACTATGGCTACACCTTC. It codes for CASSSRGNYGYTF.

The chain joins TRBV25-1 to TRBJ1-6; weak D call: TRBD1 (5 bases). V was pared by 1 base and J by 12 bases, with 7 bases between. The CDR3 has 12 residues. Germline CDR1 MGHDK, CDR2 SYGVNS. In DNA, the CDR3 is TGTGCCAGCAGTGAATGGGGGGGACCCCTCCACTTT. It codes for CASSEWGGPLHF.

Note on this clone: The junction differs from germline at one of its ends, possibly a read error. The genes are TRBV29-1 and TRBJ1-2; tentatively, D is TRBD1 (5 bases). Per germline, CDR1 SQVTM and CDR2 ANQGSEA. The CDR3 totals 12 residues. The CDR3 nucleotides are TGCAGCGTCCAGGGTTCGAACTATGGCTACCCCTTC. Translating gives CSVQGSNYGYPF.

This clone was counted a few times. The chain carries TRBV4-1 and TRBJ1-1; D is uncertain. The V gene's germline CDR1 is MGHRA and CDR2 YSYEKL. Between the trimmed V and J ends, which lost 1 base and 5 bases, there was a span of 8 bases. The CDR3 spans 13 residues. The CDR3 DNA sequence: TGCGCCAGCAGCCAAGCGCGGCGAACTGAAGCTTTCTTT. It is translated as CASSQARRTEAFF.

CDR3 bases: TGCGCCAGCAGCTCACAACCGGGACAGATTTTCGAAGAGACCCAGTACTTC. As protein: CASSSQPGQIFEETQYF. The V and J genes are TRBV5-1 and TRBJ2-5; 7 bases line up with TRBD1. This CDR3 region has 17 residues. V shed 3 bases and J 3 bases; nucleotides not matched to a gene: 14. Germline V gives CDR1 SGHRS, CDR2 YFSETQ.

The chain has TRBV2 and TRBJ2-3; 13 bases align to TRBD2. The CDR3 length is 17 residues. Germline-derived CDR1 and CDR2 are SNHLY and FYNNEI. The V and J ends lost 7 bases and 6 bases, in that order; junction bases with no gene match: 13. The CDR3 sequence is CASTDYRTSGGKDTQYF. The CDR3 DNA sequence: TGTGCCAGCACCGATTATCGGACTAGCGGGGGCAAGGATACGCAGTATTTT.

The CDR3 DNA sequence: TGTGCCAGCAGGGCCAGCGCCTCAAACAATGAGCAGTTCTTC. Its protein product is CASRASASNNEQFF. J is TRBJ2-1 and V is TRBV27; D is uncertain. Trimming removed 6 bases at V and 5 bases at J, with 14 bases between. The germline V gene has CDR1 MNHEY and CDR2 SMNVEV (reference sequence). This CDR3 is 14 amino acids long.